This T cell receptor (beta chain) was sequenced for a study of cytomegalovirus exposure and HLA in healthy donors. CDR1 and CDR2 from the germline V gene are LNHDA and SQIVND (reference sequence). This CDR3 region has 17 residues. V was trimmed by 5 bases and J by 6 bases, leaving 23 bases between them. The PCR made use of 60 Vbeta and 13 Jbeta primers. The method was immunoSEQ multiplex PCR; TCRdb's version includes in-frame clones alone and lacks a portion of them. Of 140,000 to 150,000 clones listed, around 73% were seen once; the top ten hold about 2.9%. The sample was PBMCs. The receptor's source is a female donor in good health and CMV-seronegative. The V and J genes are TRBV19 and TRBJ2-1; maybe TRBD2 (6 bases). The CDR3 DNA reads TGTGCCAGTAGTGCCCCCGGGGGAACGGACATCAGCAATGAGCAGTTCTTC. Translation gives CASSAPGGTDISNEQFF.